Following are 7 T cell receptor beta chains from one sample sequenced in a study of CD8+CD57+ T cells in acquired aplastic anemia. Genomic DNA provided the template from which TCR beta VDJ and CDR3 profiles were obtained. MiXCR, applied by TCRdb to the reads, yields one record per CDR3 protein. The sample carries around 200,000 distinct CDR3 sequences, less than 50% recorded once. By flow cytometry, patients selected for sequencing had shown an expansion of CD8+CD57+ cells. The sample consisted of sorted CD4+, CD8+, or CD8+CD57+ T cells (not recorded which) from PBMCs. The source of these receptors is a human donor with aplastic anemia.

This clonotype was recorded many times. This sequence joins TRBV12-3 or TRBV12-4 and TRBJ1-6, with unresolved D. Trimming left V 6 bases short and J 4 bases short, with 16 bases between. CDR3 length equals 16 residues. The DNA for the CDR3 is TGTGCCAGCAGAGTTGAGAGCGTGGGGTATAATTCACCCCTCCACTTT. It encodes CASRVESVGYNSPLHF.

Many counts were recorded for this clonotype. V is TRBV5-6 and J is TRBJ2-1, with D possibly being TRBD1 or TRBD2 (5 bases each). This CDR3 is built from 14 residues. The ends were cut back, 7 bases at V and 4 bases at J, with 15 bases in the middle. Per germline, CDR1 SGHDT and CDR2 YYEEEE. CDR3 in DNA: TGTGCCAGCTACGGGGCAGGGCCTTACAATGAGCAGTTCTTC. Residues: CASYGAGPYNEQFF.

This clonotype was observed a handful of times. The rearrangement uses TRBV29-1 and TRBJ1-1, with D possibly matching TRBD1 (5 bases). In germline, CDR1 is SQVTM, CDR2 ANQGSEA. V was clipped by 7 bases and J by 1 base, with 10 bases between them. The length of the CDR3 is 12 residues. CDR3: CSAKTGNTEAFF. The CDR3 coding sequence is TGCAGCGCTAAAACAGGGAACACTGAAGCTTTCTTT.

CDR3 DNA: TGTGCCAGCAGTTTGATGCCGGGCAATCAGCCCCAGCATTTT. Translated: CASSLMPGNQPQHF. The chain couples TRBV27 to TRBJ1-5; D remains ambiguous. The germline CDR1 and CDR2 sequences are MNHEY and SMNVEV (reference sequence). Between the trimmed V and J ends, which lost 3 bases and 2 bases, there was a span of 8 bases. The length of the CDR3 is 14 residues.

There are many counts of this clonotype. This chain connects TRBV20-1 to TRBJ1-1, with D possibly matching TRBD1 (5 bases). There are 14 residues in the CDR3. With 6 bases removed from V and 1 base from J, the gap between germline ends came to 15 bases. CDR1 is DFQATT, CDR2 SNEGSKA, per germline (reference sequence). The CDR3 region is CSAIPGAANTEAFF. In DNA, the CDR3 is TGCAGTGCGATTCCCGGGGCAGCGAACACTGAAGCTTTCTTT.

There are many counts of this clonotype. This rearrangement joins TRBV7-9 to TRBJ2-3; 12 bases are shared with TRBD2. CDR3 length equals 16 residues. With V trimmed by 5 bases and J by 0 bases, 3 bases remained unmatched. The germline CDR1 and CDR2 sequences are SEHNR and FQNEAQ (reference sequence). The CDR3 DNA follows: TGTGCCAGCAGCCCGGGGACTAGCGGGAGCACAGATACGCAGTATTTT. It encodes CASSPGTSGSTDTQYF.

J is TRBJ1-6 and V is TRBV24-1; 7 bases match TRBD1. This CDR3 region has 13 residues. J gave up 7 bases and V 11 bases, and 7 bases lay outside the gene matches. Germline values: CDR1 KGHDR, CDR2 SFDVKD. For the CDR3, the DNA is TGTGCCAGCAAACAGGGGTTGAATTCACCCCTCCACTTT. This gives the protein CASKQGLNSPLHF.